Listed below are T cell receptor beta chains from one sample, sequenced in a study of human T cells and chemical hapten exposure. TCRdb redid the calling of the RACE reads with MiXCR, one entry per CDR3 protein. Of approximately 87,000 distinct CDR3 sequences in the sample, roughly 10% were seen once. Sample: whole blood, taken in connection with sensitization to the hapten diphenylcyclopropenone (DPC). These receptor sequences come from a woman aged 40 to 55 with alopecia areata. Some clones in this sample may be carry-over from other donors' samples. Each CDR3 is given with its conserved first and last residue. D genes are given only for firm matches. Part of the rows lack a size; the others show once, few, many or a class for expanded clones.

J,V,D,size,CDR3,DNA
TRBJ2-3,TRBV12-3/TRBV12-4,-,many,CASSLDTLTDTQYF,TGTGCCAGCAGTTTAGACACCCTCACAGATACGCAGTATTTT
TRBJ2-7,TRBV11-1,-,few,CASSSPQISYEQYF,TGTGCCAGCAGTTCCCCGCAGATCTCCTACGAGCAGTACTTC
TRBJ1-2,TRBV21-1,-,many,CARFLRQGSDGYTF,TGTGCCAGGTTTTTGCGGCAGGGGAGTGATGGCTACACCTTC
TRBJ2-7,TRBV7-2,TRBD1,-,CASSPRTGPGQYF,TGTGCCAGCAGCCCCCGGACAGGCCCGGGGCAGTACTTC
TRBJ1-2,TRBV2,TRBD1,-,CASREDRDTYGYTF,TGTGCCAGCAGAGAAGACAGGGACACTTATGGCTACACCTTC
TRBJ1-4,TRBV24-1,-,many,CATSDVNEKLFF,TGTGCCACCAGTGACGTGAATGAAAAACTGTTTTTT
TRBJ2-5,TRBV6-5,-,few,CASTRTGIETQYF,TGTGCCAGCACCCGGACTGGAATAGAGACCCAGTACTTC
TRBJ1-6,TRBV4-3,-,-,CASSQDWQAVGPPLHF,TGCGCCAGCAGCCAAGACTGGCAAGCCGTCGGCCCACCCCTCCACTTT
TRBJ2-1,TRBV11-3,-,-,CASSPGGTENNEQFF,TGTGCCAGCAGCCCGGGCGGGACAGAAAACAATGAGCAGTTCTTC
TRBJ2-5,TRBV10-3,TRBD2,few,CAISEPLGLAGGREETQYF,TGTGCCATCAGTGAGCCTCTCGGACTAGCGGGAGGTCGGGAAGAGACCCAGTACTTC
TRBJ2-2,TRBV20-1,-,-,CSARARSVTGELFF,TGCAGTGCTAGAGCCCGCTCGGTCACCGGGGAGCTGTTTTTT
TRBJ1-1,TRBV11-2,-,few,CASSLALGNTEAFF,TGTGCCAGCAGCTTAGCCCTCGGCAACACTGAAGCTTTCTTT
TRBJ2-7,TRBV29-1,TRBD1,-,CSAISRDRASYEQYF,TGCAGCGCGATTTCCCGGGACAGGGCCTCCTACGAGCAGTACTTC
TRBJ2-6,TRBV4-1,-,-,CASSHPTDVISGANVLTF,TGCGCCAGCAGCCATCCGACAGACGTCATCTCTGGGGCCAACGTCCTGACTTTC
TRBJ2-7,TRBV6-2/TRBV6-3,-,-,CASSYRQHTPQPRF,TGTGCCAGCAGTTACCGGCAGCATACCCCTCAGCCGCGCTTC
TRBJ1-1,TRBV3-1,-,many,CASSRTVNTEAFF,TGTGCCAGCAGCCGGACAGTGAACACTGAAGCTTTCTTT
TRBJ1-1,TRBV6-2/TRBV6-3,-,-,CASSTTGNTEAFF,TGTGCCAGCAGTACGACAGGGAACACTGAAGCTTTCTTT
TRBJ2-1,TRBV7-3,-,few,CASSSTRGVEQFF,TGTGCCAGCAGCTCAACGCGGGGAGTTGAGCAGTTCTTC
TRBJ2-3,TRBV12-3/TRBV12-4,TRBD2,-,CASSPTGAGAPTQYF,TGTGCCAGCAGCCCCACGGGAGCGGGAGCTCCCACGCAGTATTTT
TRBJ2-7,TRBV10-1,-,-,CASSREIGYEQYF,TGCGCCAGCAGCCGGGAAATTGGCTACGAGCAGTACTTC
TRBJ1-2,TRBV7-3,TRBD1,few,CASSQQGSNYGYTF,TGTGCCAGCAGCCAACAGGGGTCTAACTATGGCTACACCTTC
TRBJ1-6,TRBV6-5,-,many,CASSRAAGPGSSPLHF,TGTGCCAGCAGTCGGGCTGCTGGTCCCGGTAGCTCACCCCTCCACTTT
TRBJ2-7,TRBV29-1,-,-,CSVGLPNPYEQYF,TGCAGCGTTGGACTCCCGAATCCCTACGAGCAGTACTTC
TRBJ2-4,TRBV28,-,-,CASSGRRGVNIQYF,TGTGCCAGCAGTGGGAGACGAGGCGTAAACATTCAGTACTTC
TRBJ2-7,TRBV9,TRBD2,-,CASSVDPGTSGASSYEQYF,TGTGCCAGCAGCGTAGATCCCGGGACTAGCGGGGCCAGCTCCTACGAGCAGTACTTC
TRBJ1-2,TRBV3-1,-,many,CASSPDMYGYTF,TGTGCCAGCAGCCCAGACATGTATGGCTACACCTTC
TRBJ2-7,TRBV7-2,-,-,CASSPKGPTSYEQYF,TGTGCCAGCAGCCCGAAGGGACCCACCTCCTACGAGCAGTACTTC
TRBJ1-1,TRBV11-2,-,-,CASSPGRGRRNTEAFF,TGTGCCAGCAGCCCTGGGAGAGGGAGGAGGAACACTGAAGCTTTCTTT
TRBJ1-2,TRBV29-1,-,-,CSVQPPGTF,TGCAGCGTCCAACCTCCGGGAACCTTC
TRBJ2-1,TRBV19,TRBD1,many,CASSMTGRYNEQFF,TGTGCCAGTAGTATGACAGGGCGGTACAATGAGCAGTTCTTC
TRBJ1-5,TRBV25-1,-,-,CASRPPPQHF,TGTGCCAGCAGGCCTCCGCCCCAGCATTTT
TRBJ1-3,TRBV28,-,many,CASMTLGQLLNTIYF,TGTGCCAGCATGACCCTTGGGCAGCTCCTAAACACCATATATTTT
TRBJ2-5,TRBV7-8,-,-,CASSLATVYQETQYF,TGTGCCAGCAGCTTAGCTACCGTGTACCAAGAGACCCAGTACTTC
TRBJ2-3,TRBV12-3/TRBV12-4,-,many,CASSSRDTQYF,TGTGCCAGCAGTTCCCGGGATACGCAGTATTTT
TRBJ1-2,TRBV11-2,-,-,CASSLDGNDYGYTF,TGTGCCAGCAGCTTAGATGGGAACGACTATGGCTACACCTTC
TRBJ1-1,TRBV12-3/TRBV12-4,-,many,CASSPPTGIKNTEAFF,TGTGCCAGCAGCCCTCCAACAGGAATAAAGAACACTGAAGCTTTCTTT
TRBJ2-1,TRBV7-2,-,few,CASSLEESRGEQFF,TGTGCCAGCAGCTTAGAGGAGTCTAGAGGTGAGCAGTTCTTC
TRBJ2-7,TRBV28,TRBD1,many,CASSLRQGLSYEQYF,TGTGCCAGCAGTCTTCGACAGGGCCTCTCCTACGAGCAGTACTTC
TRBJ1-4,TRBV14,-,-,CASSQEGPRLRRDEKLFF,TGTGCCAGCAGCCAAGAAGGGCCACGCCTGCGTCGGGATGAAAAACTGTTTTTT
TRBJ2-1,TRBV2,TRBD2,once,CASRTGLAVSYNEQFF,TGTGCCAGCAGGACCGGACTAGCGGTCTCCTACAATGAGCAGTTCTTC
TRBJ2-1,TRBV30,-,-,CAWSVTWNNEQFF,TGTGCCTGGAGTGTAACCTGGAACAATGAGCAGTTCTTC
TRBJ2-7,TRBV14,TRBD2,-,CASSQAGSGSGEQYF,TGTGCCAGCAGCCAGGCGGGTAGCGGGAGCGGCGAGCAGTACTTC
TRBJ2-4,TRBV6-5,-,-,CASSYSVDIPNIQYF,TGTGCCAGCAGTTACTCTGTCGACATCCCAAACATTCAGTACTTC
TRBJ1-4,TRBV7-9,-,-,CASSYRETNEKLFF,TGTGCCAGCAGCTACAGGGAGACTAATGAAAAACTGTTTTTT
TRBJ1-1,TRBV6-5,TRBD1,many,CASSPTGAMNTEAFF,TGTGCCAGCAGTCCCACAGGGGCGATGAACACTGAAGCTTTCTTT
TRBJ2-3,TRBV5-4,-,many,CASSLGRIRSTDTQYF,TGTGCCAGCAGCTTGGGGAGGATCCGAAGCACAGATACGCAGTATTTT
TRBJ2-7,TRBV7-2,TRBD2,many,CASSWGIAGFSSYEQYF,TGTGCCAGCAGTTGGGGAATAGCGGGATTCTCTTCCTACGAGCAGTACTTC
TRBJ2-2,TRBV12-3/TRBV12-4,-,many,CASSPAREAGELFF,TGTGCCAGCAGCCCCGCCAGGGAAGCCGGGGAGCTGTTTTTT
TRBJ2-5,TRBV5-1,TRBD1,-,CTPTGTGIRTQYF,TGCACTCCTACAGGGACAGGGATCCGGACCCAGTACTTC
TRBJ2-2,TRBV5-5,-,-,CASSLDVNTGELFF,TGTGCCAGCAGCTTGGACGTCAACACCGGGGAGCTGTTTTTT
TRBJ1-5,TRBV19,-,many,CASSTRGPLNQPQHF,TGTGCCAGTAGTACCCGGGGGCCCTTAAATCAGCCCCAGCATTTT
TRBJ2-6,TRBV7-2,-,many,CASSPGGRANVLTF,TGTGCCAGCAGCCCTGGGGGGCGGGCCAACGTCCTGACTTTC
TRBJ1-1,TRBV5-8,-,few,CASSLGGHRNTEAFF,TGTGCCAGCAGCTTGGGGGGACATCGGAACACTGAAGCTTTCTTT
TRBJ2-2,TRBV4-1,TRBD2,many,CASSPGTSGYTGELFF,TGCGCCAGCAGCCCCGGGACTAGCGGATACACCGGGGAGCTGTTTTTT
TRBJ2-7,TRBV12-3/TRBV12-4,-,many,CASSRDSGPYEQYF,TGTGCCAGCAGCCGGGATAGCGGCCCCTACGAGCAGTACTTC
TRBJ1-1,TRBV28,-,many,CASSPGRTEAFF,TGTGCCAGCAGTCCGGGCCGCACTGAAGCTTTCTTT
TRBJ2-1,TRBV12-3/TRBV12-4,-,-,CASSFDRGGSYNEQFF,TGTGCCAGCAGTTTTGATCGGGGAGGCTCCTACAATGAGCAGTTCTTC
TRBJ2-5,TRBV2,TRBD1,few,CASSVRRQKQGTQETQYF,TGTGCCAGCAGTGTTAGGCGACAGAAACAGGGGACGCAAGAGACCCAGTACTTC
TRBJ2-1,TRBV30,-,many,CAWRIGLLPEQFF,TGTGCCTGGAGGATAGGACTCCTCCCTGAGCAGTTCTTC
TRBJ2-3,TRBV7-2,-,-,CASSLVTVGTDTQYF,TGTGCCAGCAGCTTAGTTACGGTGGGGACAGATACGCAGTATTTT